This T cell receptor (beta chain) was sequenced in a study of T cell responses to AZD1222 COVID-19 vaccine. Sequencing was performed with immunoSEQ multiplex PCR; in TCRdb, only in-frame clones are kept and a portion is missing. Counted here are about 130,000 clones, more than 70% occurring once; the ten biggest clones make up around 4.4%. Germline-derived CDR1 and CDR2 are KGHSH and LQKENI. V lost 1 base and J lost 6, with 13 bases in between. The CDR3 is 14 residues long. The sequence derives from an adult who received the AZD1222 COVID-19 vaccine. This chain joins TRBV18 and TRBJ2-7; weak D call: TRBD1 (6 bases). Specimen: peripheral blood, collected 28 days after the second AZD1222 dose. The CDR3 DNA follows: TGTGCCAGCTCACCACGGGGGCCCCGTTCCGAGCAGTACTTC. Protein product: CASSPRGPRSEQYF.